The clone carrying this T cell receptor (beta chain) has at least ten counts. Treg sorting used a CD4+CD25+CD127-/low gate. The CDR3 loop spans 16 amino acids. The V gene end was trimmed by 0 bases and the J gene end by 2 bases; junction bases not matched to a gene: 6. Germline loops: CDR1 SGHRS, CDR2 YFSETQ. TCRdb itself ran the 5' RACE reads through MiXCR, one entry per CDR3 protein. The sample contains 50,000 to 70,000 distinct CDR3 sequences, less than 25% of which appear only once. This clonotype was sampled from a female donor with breast cancer. Sequenced material: tumor-infiltrating Tregs sorted from the breast tumor. The chain is built from TRBV5-1 and TRBJ2-3; 7 bases align to TRBD1. The CDR3 reads CASSLGQGWNTDTQYF. In nucleotides, the CDR3 is TGCGCCAGCAGCTTGGGACAGGGTTGGAACACAGATACGCAGTATTTT.